The clone carrying this TCR beta chain was recorded at least ten times. The data derive from a study of blood T cells in healthy people across ages. With a J-beta primer mix and a sample-barcoded 5' primer, a second PCR ran about 6 to 11 cycles. Every cDNA molecule bore a tag from a template-switch adaptor containing 12 random nucleotides. TCRdb re-called the 5' RACE reads through MiXCR, storing one row per CDR3 protein. This table holds about 1.7 million distinct CDR3 sequences, about 28% found once. The CDR3 spans 15 residues. Germline V gives CDR1 SQVTM, CDR2 ANQGSEA. J lost 2 bases, V lost 5 bases, and 10 bases had no gene match.

The rearrangement uses TRBV29-1 and TRBJ2-5, with TRBD1 matching over 8 bases. This TCR was recovered from a woman in her thirties in good health. The sequencing sample was made of blood. CDR3: CSVKGQVNRQETQYF. The CDR3 nucleotides read TGCAGCGTTAAGGGACAGGTGAATCGTCAAGAGACCCAGTACTTC.